Listed below are T cell receptor beta chains from one sample, sequenced in a study of T cells in localized non-small cell lung cancer. Generated by immunoSEQ multiplex PCR, the TCRdb table keeps only in-frame clones and is missing some. The profile covers about 59,000 clones, with about nine tenths appearing a single time and just under 20% taken by the ten largest. The material was peripheral blood, obtained before any cancer treatment. The receptors were gathered from a man between 40 and 70 years old with stage I lung adenocarcinoma. CDR3s include the opening cysteine and the closing phenylalanine or tryptophan. D genes are given only for firm matches. For some rows the clone size is stated as once, few or many, or as a class when expanded; others skip it.

D: .; J: TRBJ2-5; V: TRBV6-6; size: once; CDR3: CASSPVPAGTQYF; DNA: TGTGCCAGCTCACCGGTCCCGGCCGGGACCCAGTACTTC
D: .; J: TRBJ2-2; V: TRBV9; size: .; CDR3: CASSVSGTGELFF; DNA: TGTGCCAGCAGCGTAAGTGGCACCGGGGAGCTGTTTTTT
D: .; J: TRBJ2-2; V: TRBV6-5; size: few; CDR3: CASSYRGTGELFF; DNA: TGTGCCAGCAGTTATCGTGGCACCGGGGAGCTGTTTTTT
D: .; J: TRBJ2-5; V: TRBV5-5; size: .; CDR3: CASSLGTTARNQETQYF; DNA: TGTGCCAGCAGCTTAGGTACGACAGCAAGAAACCAAGAGACCCAGTACTTC
D: TRBD1; J: TRBJ2-5; V: TRBV27; size: once; CDR3: CASSSIRQGGETQYF; DNA: TGTGCCAGCAGCTCCATTCGACAGGGTGGCGAGACCCAGTACTTC
D: .; J: TRBJ1-1; V: TRBV6-6; size: .; CDR3: CATFRRGADTEAFF; DNA: TGTGCCACCTTCAGGAGGGGGGCGGACACTGAAGCTTTCTTT
D: .; J: TRBJ2-1; V: TRBV2; size: .; CDR3: CASSEMMGDEQFF; DNA: TGTGCCAGCAGTGAAATGATGGGTGATGAGCAGTTCTTC
D: .; J: TRBJ2-5; V: TRBV3-1/TRBV3-2; size: .; CDR3: CATGETQYF; DNA: TGTGCCACCGGAGAGACCCAGTACTTC
D: TRBD1; J: TRBJ2-7; V: TRBV29-1; size: .; CDR3: CSASPETGSSSEQYF; DNA: TGCAGCGCCTCCCCCGAGACAGGGTCTAGTAGCGAGCAGTACTTC
D: .; J: TRBJ2-2; V: TRBV5-1; size: .; CDR3: CASSLGSNTGELFF; DNA: TGCGCCAGCAGCTTGGGGTCGAACACCGGGGAGCTGTTTTTT
D: .; J: TRBJ2-7; V: TRBV6-6; size: .; CDR3: CASSHPGHPDYEQYF; DNA: TGTGCCAGCAGTCACCCAGGACACCCTGACTACGAGCAGTACTTC
D: .; J: TRBJ2-7; V: TRBV21-1; size: .; CDR3: CASSRGLAGGPYEQYF; DNA: TGTGCCAGCAGCAGGGGACTAGCGGGAGGGCCGTACGAGCAGTACTTC
D: .; J: TRBJ2-3; V: TRBV5-1; size: .; CDR3: CASSPGAGTDTQYF; DNA: TGCGCCAGCAGCCCCGGGGCCGGCACAGATACGCAGTATTTT
D: TRBD2; J: TRBJ2-1; V: TRBV7-2; size: .; CDR3: CASSSSGRANEQFF; DNA: TGTGCCAGCAGCTCTAGCGGGAGGGCCAATGAGCAGTTCTTC
D: .; J: TRBJ2-7; V: TRBV28; size: .; CDR3: CASIPGTDLSYEQYF; DNA: TGTGCCAGCATCCCCGGGACTGACCTCTCCTACGAGCAGTACTTC
D: TRBD2; J: TRBJ2-5; V: TRBV5-4; size: once; CDR3: CASSLSTSGSETQYF; DNA: TGTGCCAGCAGTTTGTCGACTAGCGGGAGCGAGACCCAGTACTTC
D: .; J: TRBJ1-2; V: TRBV6-5; size: .; CDR3: CASRRRGVDYGYTF; DNA: TGTGCCAGCAGGCGGCGGGGGGTGGACTATGGCTACACCTTC
D: .; J: TRBJ2-5; V: TRBV10-3; size: .; CDR3: CAISGSGGQETQYF; DNA: TGTGCCATCAGTGGGAGTGGGGGCCAAGAGACCCAGTACTTC
D: TRBD1; J: TRBJ2-7; V: TRBV11-2; size: .; CDR3: CATRGQERYEQYF; DNA: TGTGCCACCAGGGGACAGGAGCGCTACGAGCAGTACTTC
D: TRBD2; J: TRBJ2-7; V: TRBV28; size: .; CDR3: CAITGTRDSEQYF; DNA: TGTGCCATTACCGGGACTAGGGACTCCGAGCAGTACTTC
D: .; J: TRBJ2-3; V: TRBV7-9; size: few; CDR3: CASSSLEGITDTQYF; DNA: TGTGCCAGCAGCTCCCTCGAGGGGATTACAGATACGCAGTATTTT
D: .; J: TRBJ2-7; V: TRBV18; size: .; CDR3: CASSLNIPGTSSYEQYF; DNA: TGTGCCAGCTCACTAAACATCCCCGGGACAAGCTCCTACGAGCAGTACTTC
D: .; J: TRBJ1-1; V: TRBV7-2; size: .; CDR3: CASSSASSEAFF; DNA: TGTGCCAGCAGCAGTGCTTCATCTGAAGCTTTCTTT
D: .; J: TRBJ2-3; V: TRBV6-6; size: .; CDR3: CASSYVSGGTDTQYF; DNA: TGTGCCAGCAGTTACGTTTCGGGGGGCACAGATACGCAGTATTTT
D: TRBD1; J: TRBJ2-3; V: TRBV6-4; size: .; CDR3: CASSDSETGGTDTQYF; DNA: TGTGCCAGCAGTGACTCGGAGACAGGGGGCACAGATACGCAGTATTTT
D: .; J: TRBJ2-1; V: TRBV28; size: .; CDR3: CASSLSGGDEQFF; DNA: TGTGCCAGCAGTTTATCAGGGGGGGATGAGCAGTTCTTC